The 13 T cell receptor beta chains listed next were all sequenced from one sample in a study of cytomegalovirus exposure and HLA in healthy donors. PCR primers comprised 60 Vbeta and 13 Jbeta primers. Sequenced by immunoSEQ multiplex PCR; TCRdb stores in-frame clones only, minus some. In the table there are about 160,000 clones, around 77% of which are singletons. The sample comprised PBMCs. The receptors stem from a man in his thirties or forties in good health and CMV-seropositive.

The chain combines TRBV5-4 with TRBJ2-3; TRBD2 aligns across 13 bases. Germline V CDR1 and CDR2: SGHNT, YYREEE (reference sequence). CDR3 size: 18 residues. The J segment lost 0 bases and the V segment lost 4 bases, leaving 8 bases of the junction unmatched. This CDR3 is CASSRTSGGPSSTDTQYF. CDR3 sequence (DNA): TGTGCCAGCAGCCGGACTAGCGGGGGCCCCAGTAGCACAGATACGCAGTATTTT.

This clone was recorded once. This chain uses TRBV15 with TRBJ2-3; possible D gene TRBD1, 6 bases. The germline V gene has CDR1 LNHNV and CDR2 YYDKDF (reference sequence). Trimming pared 1 base from V and 3 bases from J, leaving 8 bases between. The CDR3 sequence is 14 residues long. The CDR3: CATSRGGPTDTQYF. The CDR3 nucleotides read TGTGCCACCAGCAGAGGGGGGCCGACAGATACGCAGTATTTT. Full variable domain (rest looked up from reference TRBV15 and TRBJ2-3): DAMVIQNPRYQVTQFGKPVTLSCSQTLNHNVMYWYQQKSSQAPKLLFHYYDKDFNNEADTPDNFQSRRPNTSFCFLDIRSPGLGDTAMYLCATSRGGPTDTQYFGPGTRLTVL.

Note on this clone: This sample includes further DNA sequences coding for the same CDR3. V usage is TRBV28 and J usage is TRBJ2-5, with 10 nucleotides matching TRBD1. Trimming removed 5 bases from V and 0 bases from J; junction bases left unmatched: 6. The germline CDR1 and CDR2 sequences are MDHEN and SYDVKM. CDR3 length: 16 amino acids. The CDR3 loop is CASSPRTGGNQETQYF. DNA for the CDR3: TGTGCCAGCAGTCCAAGGACAGGGGGTAACCAAGAGACCCAGTACTTC.

This CDR3 reads CASSGGLQETQYF. CDR3 sequence (DNA): TGTGCCAGCAGCGGGGGACTGCAAGAGACCCAGTACTTC. The V gene is TRBV7-2, the J gene TRBJ2-5; tentative D call: TRBD2 (6 bases). The V gene's germline CDR1 is SGHTA and CDR2 FQGNSA. V was shortened by 5 bases and J by 2 bases, with 9 bases between the two germline ends. CDR3 length: 13 residues.

The chain links TRBV6-6 to TRBJ2-5, with D possibly TRBD1 on 5 matching bases. The CDR3 loop spans 13 amino acids. Germline lookup yields CDR1 MNHNY and CDR2 SVGAGI (reference sequence). V gave up 5 bases and J gave up 4 bases, with 11 bases separating them. The CDR3 DNA is TGTGCCAGCAGTAGACAGTATCCAGAGACCCAGTACTTC. It yields the protein CASSRQYPETQYF.

The chain combines TRBV28 with TRBJ1-1, with TRBD1 matching 7 bases. The germline CDR1 and CDR2 sequences are MDHEN and SYDVKM. This CDR3 region has 16 residues. V was clipped by 5 bases and J by 3 bases; unmatched bases: 12. CDR3 nucleotides: TGTGCCAGCAGTACTCAAAGGGGGCTTTGGGACACTGAAGCTTTCTTT. This sequence encodes CASSTQRGLWDTEAFF.

J is TRBJ1-6 and V is TRBV7-9; 10 nucleotides align to TRBD1. The germline gives CDR1 SEHNR, CDR2 FQNEAQ (reference sequence). The junction had 5 bases not matched to a gene; V was cut back by 8 bases and J by 16 bases. The CDR3 consists of 11 residues. The CDR3 spells CASVTGGGLHF. CDR3 DNA: TGTGCCAGCGTGACAGGGGGCGGACTCCACTTT.

The chain employs TRBV12-5 and TRBJ1-1; the D gene is possibly TRBD1 (6 bases). CDR3 length: 14 residues. Trimming took 6 bases from V and 3 from J, leaving 14 bases between them. Germline-derived CDR1 and CDR2 are LGHNT and FRNRAP. CDR3 loop: CASGLTGFDTEAFF. The CDR3, as DNA: TGTGCTAGTGGACTCACAGGGTTTGACACTGAAGCTTTCTTT.

The V gene is TRBV27, the J gene TRBJ2-7; a possible D gene is TRBD2 (7 bases). The CDR3 covers 14 residues. Per the germline V gene, CDR1 is MNHEY and CDR2 is SMNVEV (reference sequence). Trimming removed 7 bases at V and 2 bases at J, with 15 bases between. Written as DNA, the CDR3 is TGTGCCAGCAATCCTCGGGGGGCGACCTACGAGCAGTACTTC. Encoded protein: CASNPRGATYEQYF.

The V gene is TRBV19, the J gene TRBJ1-1; 7 positions match TRBD1. Trimming removed 9 bases from V and 0 bases from J; junction bases left unmatched: 7. Germline V gene sequence: CDR1 LNHDA, CDR2 SQIVND (reference sequence). The CDR3 has 14 residues. The CDR3 loop is CASNQGDMNTEAFF. The CDR3 nucleotides read TGTGCCAGCAACCAGGGGGATATGAACACTGAAGCTTTCTTT.

This clone was recorded only once. This chain uses TRBV11-2 with TRBJ2-7, with a possible D match to TRBD2 (6 bases). Germline assignment: CDR1 SGHAT and CDR2 FQNNGV. The ends were cut back, 5 bases at V and 0 bases at J, with 17 bases in the middle. This CDR3 is built from 16 residues. In DNA form, the CDR3 reads TGTGCCAGCAGCCCCGGTTGGAGGGGCAGCTCCTACGAGCAGTACTTC. Translation: CASSPGWRGSSYEQYF.

This chain links TRBV9 with TRBJ2-3; TRBD2 matches 8 bases. This CDR3 has 14 residues. The junction had 2 bases not matched to a gene; V was cut back by 1 base and J by 4 bases. The germline V gene encodes CDR1 SGDLS and CDR2 YYNGEE. The CDR3 spells CASSVRSGADTQYF. The DNA of the CDR3 is TGTGCCAGCAGCGTACGTAGCGGGGCAGATACGCAGTATTTT.

In this sample, this clone turned up once. The V call is TRBV2, the J call TRBJ2-5, with 8 bases that match TRBD2. The CDR3 has 14 residues. Per germline, CDR1 SNHLY and CDR2 FYNNEI. V dropped 1 base and J dropped 2; count of bases not matched to a gene: 0. The CDR3 spells CASSEGGGQETQYF. CDR3 DNA: TGTGCCAGCAGTGAAGGCGGGGGGCAAGAGACCCAGTACTTC.